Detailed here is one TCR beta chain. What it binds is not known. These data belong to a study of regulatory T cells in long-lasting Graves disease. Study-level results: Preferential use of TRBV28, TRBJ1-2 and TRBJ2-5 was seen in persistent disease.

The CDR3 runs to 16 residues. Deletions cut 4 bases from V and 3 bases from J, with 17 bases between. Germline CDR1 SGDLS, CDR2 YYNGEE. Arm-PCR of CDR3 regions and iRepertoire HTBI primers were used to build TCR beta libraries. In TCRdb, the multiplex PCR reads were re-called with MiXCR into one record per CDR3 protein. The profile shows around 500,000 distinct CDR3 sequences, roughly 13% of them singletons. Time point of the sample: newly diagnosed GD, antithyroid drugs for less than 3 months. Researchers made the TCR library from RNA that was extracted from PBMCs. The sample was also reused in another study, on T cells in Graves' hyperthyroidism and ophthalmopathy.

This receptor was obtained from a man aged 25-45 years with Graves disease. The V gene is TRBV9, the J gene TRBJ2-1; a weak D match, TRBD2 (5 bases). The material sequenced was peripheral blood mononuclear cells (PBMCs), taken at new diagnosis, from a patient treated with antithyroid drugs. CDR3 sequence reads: CASSPRVAQVYNEQFF. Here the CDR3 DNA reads TGTGCCAGCAGCCCTCGTGTAGCGCAGGTCTACAATGAGCAGTTCTTC.